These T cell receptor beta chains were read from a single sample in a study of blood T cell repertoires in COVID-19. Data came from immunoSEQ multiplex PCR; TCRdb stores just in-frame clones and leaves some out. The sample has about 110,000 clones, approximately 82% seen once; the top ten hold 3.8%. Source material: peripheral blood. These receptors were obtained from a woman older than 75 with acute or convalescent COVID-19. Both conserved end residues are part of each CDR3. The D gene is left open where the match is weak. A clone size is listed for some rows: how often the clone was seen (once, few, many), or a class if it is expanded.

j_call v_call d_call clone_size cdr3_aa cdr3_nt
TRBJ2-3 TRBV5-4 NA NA CASSLDSKNTDTQYF TGTGCCAGCAGCTTGGACAGCAAGAACACAGATACGCAGTATTTT
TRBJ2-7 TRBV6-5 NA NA CASRAGAGGTYEQYF TGTGCCAGCAGGGCTGGGGCAGGGGGGACCTACGAGCAGTACTTC
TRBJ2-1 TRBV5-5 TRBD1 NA CASTLTGGRNEQFF TGTGCCAGCACCCTGACAGGGGGGCGTAATGAGCAGTTCTTC
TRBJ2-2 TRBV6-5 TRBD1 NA CASSYWTGDTGELFF TGTGCCAGCAGTTACTGGACAGGGGACACCGGGGAGCTGTTTTTT
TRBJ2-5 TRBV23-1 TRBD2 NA CARFSGSFQETQYF TGCGCCAGATTTAGCGGGAGCTTCCAAGAGACCCAGTACTTC
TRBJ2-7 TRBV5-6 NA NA CASSLASLAPTYEQYF TGTGCCAGCAGCTTGGCGTCTCTAGCGCCTACCTACGAGCAGTACTTC
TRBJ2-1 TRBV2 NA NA CASRRDSAFEQFF TGTGCCAGCAGGAGGGACTCAGCCTTTGAGCAGTTCTTC
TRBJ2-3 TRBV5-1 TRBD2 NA CASTIGTSANTDTQYF TGCGCCAGCACCATCGGGACTAGCGCGAATACAGATACGCAGTATTTT
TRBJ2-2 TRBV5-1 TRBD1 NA CASSLAGLLTGGAPGELFF TGCGCCAGCAGCTTGGCCGGCTTATTGACAGGGGGTGCCCCCGGGGAGCTGTTTTTT
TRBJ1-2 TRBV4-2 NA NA CASSQAAGADYGYTF TGTGCCAGCAGCCAAGCGGCGGGGGCCGACTATGGCTACACCTTC
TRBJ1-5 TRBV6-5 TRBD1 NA CASSRQGMSNQPQHF TGTGCCAGCAGTCGACAGGGGATGAGCAATCAGCCCCAGCATTTT
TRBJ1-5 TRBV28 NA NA CASSLSVQPQHF TGTGCCAGCAGTTTATCAGTTCAGCCCCAGCATTTT
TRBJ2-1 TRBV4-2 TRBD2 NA CASSVASGGAQNEQFF TGTGCCAGCAGCGTAGCTAGCGGGGGGGCCCAGAATGAGCAGTTCTTC
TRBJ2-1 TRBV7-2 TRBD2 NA CASSLRSGGGEQFF TGTGCCAGCAGCTTACGGTCGGGGGGTGGTGAGCAGTTCTTC
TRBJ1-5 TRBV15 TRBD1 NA CATSGPGTGNQPQHF TGTGCCACCAGCGGCCCCGGGACAGGGAATCAGCCCCAGCATTTT
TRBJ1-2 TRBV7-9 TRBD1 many CASHATGDYGYTF TGTGCCAGCCACGCTACAGGGGACTATGGCTACACCTTC
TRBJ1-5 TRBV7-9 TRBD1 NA CASSLGTGNNQPQHF TGTGCCAGCAGCTTAGGGACAGGGAACAATCAGCCCCAGCATTTT
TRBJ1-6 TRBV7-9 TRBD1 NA CASSPGTVDNSPLHF TGTGCCAGCAGCCCCGGGACAGTTGATAATTCACCCCTCCACTTT
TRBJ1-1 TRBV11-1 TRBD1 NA CASSLAGDRAHSTEAFF TGTGCCAGCAGCTTAGCAGGGGACAGGGCCCATTCCACTGAAGCTTTCTTT
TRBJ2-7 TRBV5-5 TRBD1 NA CASRLGTGLYEQYF TGTGCCAGCAGACTCGGGACAGGACTCTACGAGCAGTACTTC
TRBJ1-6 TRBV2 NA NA CASGRGFGTLDSPLHF TGTGCCAGCGGGCGGGGGTTCGGGACACTCGATTCACCCCTCCACTTT
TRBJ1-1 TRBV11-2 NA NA CASSGQGFGNTEAFF TGTGCCAGCAGCGGTCAGGGGTTTGGGAACACTGAAGCTTTCTTT
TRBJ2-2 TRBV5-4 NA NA CASSLEHANTGELFF TGTGCCAGCAGCTTGGAACACGCGAACACCGGGGAGCTGTTTTTT
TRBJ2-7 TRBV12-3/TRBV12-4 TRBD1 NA CASSLGQGQYF TGTGCCAGCAGTTTAGGACAGGGGCAGTACTTC
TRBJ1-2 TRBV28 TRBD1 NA CASSFPGATGSYGYTF TGTGCCAGCAGTTTCCCTGGAGCGACAGGGTCCTATGGCTACACCTTC
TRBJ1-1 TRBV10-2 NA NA CASSVQSTEAFF TGCGCCAGCAGTGTACAGTCGACTGAAGCTTTCTTT
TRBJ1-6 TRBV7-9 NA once CASSAGQYNSPLHF TGTGCCAGCAGCGCTGGACAGTATAATTCACCCCTCCACTTT
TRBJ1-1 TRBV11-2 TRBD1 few CASSPGQGLNTEAFF TGTGCCAGCAGCCCGGGACAGGGTTTGAACACTGAAGCTTTCTTT
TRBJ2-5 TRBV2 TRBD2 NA CASTSGLGRQETQYF TGTGCCAGCACCTCGGGACTAGGTCGTCAAGAGACCCAGTACTTC
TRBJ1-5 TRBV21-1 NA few CASSKRHRDQPQHF TGTGCCAGCAGCAAGAGGCACAGGGATCAGCCCCAGCATTTT
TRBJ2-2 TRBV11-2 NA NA CASSPRFGTGELFF TGTGCCAGCAGCCCCCGTTTCGGGACCGGGGAGCTGTTTTTT
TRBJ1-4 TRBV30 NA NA CAWSVYGEKLFF TGTGCCTGGAGTGTGTACGGTGAAAAACTGTTTTTT
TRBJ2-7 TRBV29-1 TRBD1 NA CSASGQAYEQYF TGCAGCGCCTCGGGACAGGCCTACGAGCAGTACTTC
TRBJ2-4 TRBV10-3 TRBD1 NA CAISLGQGENIQYF TGTGCCATCAGCTTAGGACAGGGTGAAAACATTCAGTACTTC
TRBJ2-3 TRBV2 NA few CASSGLGIPTDTQYF TGTGCCAGCAGCGGACTCGGTATTCCCACAGATACGCAGTATTTT
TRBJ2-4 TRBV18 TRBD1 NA CASSRTGGGNIQYF TGTGCCAGCTCTCGGACAGGGGGTGGAAACATTCAGTACTTC
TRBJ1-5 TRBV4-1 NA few CASSQEATGGQPQHF TGCGCCAGCAGCCAAGAAGCGACAGGCGGGCAGCCCCAGCATTTT
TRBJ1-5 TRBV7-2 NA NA CASSSRAEDQPQHF TGTGCCAGCAGCTCCAGGGCTGAGGATCAGCCCCAGCATTTT
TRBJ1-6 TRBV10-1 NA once CASSEQGENSPLHF TGCGCCAGCAGTGAACAGGGTGAGAATTCACCCCTCCACTTT
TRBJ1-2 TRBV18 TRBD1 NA CASGQGENYGYTF TGTGCCAGCGGACAGGGGGAAAACTATGGCTACACCTTC
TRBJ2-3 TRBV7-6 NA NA CASSLMEGTITDTQYF TGTGCCAGCAGCTTAATGGAGGGGACGATCACAGATACGCAGTATTTT
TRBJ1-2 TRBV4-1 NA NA CASSQQPRTPPNYGYTF TGCGCCAGCAGCCAACAGCCCCGGACACCCCCTAACTATGGCTACACCTTC
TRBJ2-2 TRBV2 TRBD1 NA CASSRDRGRAGELFF TGTGCCAGCAGCCGGGACAGGGGTCGGGCCGGGGAGCTGTTTTTT
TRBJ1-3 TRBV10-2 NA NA CASSEPGATGNTIYF TGCGCCAGCAGTGAGCCAGGCGCAACTGGAAACACCATATATTTT
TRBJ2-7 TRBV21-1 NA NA CASSNKTYEQYF TGTGCCAGCAGCAACAAAACCTACGAGCAGTACTTC
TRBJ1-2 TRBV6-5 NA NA CASSVNGPGGYGYTF TGTGCCAGCAGCGTAAACGGCCCGGGTGGCTATGGCTACACCTTC
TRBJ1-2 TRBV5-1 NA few CASSLDSYGYTF TGCGCCAGCAGCTTGGACAGCTATGGCTACACCTTC
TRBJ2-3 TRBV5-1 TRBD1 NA CASSPGTDHTDTQYF TGCGCCAGCAGTCCCGGGACAGATCACACAGATACGCAGTATTTT
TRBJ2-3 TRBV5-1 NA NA CASSLARPTKGDTQYF TGCGCCAGCAGCTTGGCCCGACCTACCAAGGGGGATACGCAGTATTTT
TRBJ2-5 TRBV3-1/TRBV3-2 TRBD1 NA CASSQRDRATQYF TGTGCCAGCAGCCAACGGGACAGGGCGACCCAGTACTTC
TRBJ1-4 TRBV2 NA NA CALIRGEKLFF TGTGCCCTGATCAGGGGTGAAAAACTGTTTTTT
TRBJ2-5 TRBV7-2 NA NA CASSLVPRGETQYF TGTGCCAGCAGCTTAGTCCCTAGAGGGGAGACCCAGTACTTC
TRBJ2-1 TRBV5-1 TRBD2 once CASSLDTVGGGYNEQFF TGCGCCAGCAGCTTGGATACGGTAGGCGGGGGGTACAATGAGCAGTTCTTC
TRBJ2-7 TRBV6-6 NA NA CASSGTGASSYEQYF TGTGCCAGCAGTGGGACGGGAGCTAGCTCCTACGAGCAGTACTTC